The present T cell receptor beta chain was sequenced within a study of T cells after yellow fever vaccination. Background on the study: SMART-Seq v4 Ultra Low Input served to prepare low-cell-number fractions.

TCRdb reanalysed the 5' RACE reads using MiXCR and keeps one entry per CDR3 protein. Counted here are 100,000 to 150,000 distinct CDR3 sequences, approximately 9% occurring once; the ten biggest clones make up almost 40%. The V gene's germline CDR1 is SEHNR and CDR2 FQNEAQ (reference sequence). The CDR3 is 13 residues long. V was clipped by 4 bases and J by 7 bases, with 14 bases between them. This clonotype was counted only a few times. The clonotype comes from a man younger than 30 who received the YFV17D yellow fever vaccine. This specimen was CD8+ T cells sorted from PBMCs, taken on the day of the yellow fever booster vaccination. This chain connects TRBV7-9 to TRBJ2-7; D is perhaps TRBD1 (5 bases). The CDR3 DNA is TGTGCCAGCAGCTCGTCCAGGGCTTATGAGCAGTACTTC. It is translated as CASSSSRAYEQYF.